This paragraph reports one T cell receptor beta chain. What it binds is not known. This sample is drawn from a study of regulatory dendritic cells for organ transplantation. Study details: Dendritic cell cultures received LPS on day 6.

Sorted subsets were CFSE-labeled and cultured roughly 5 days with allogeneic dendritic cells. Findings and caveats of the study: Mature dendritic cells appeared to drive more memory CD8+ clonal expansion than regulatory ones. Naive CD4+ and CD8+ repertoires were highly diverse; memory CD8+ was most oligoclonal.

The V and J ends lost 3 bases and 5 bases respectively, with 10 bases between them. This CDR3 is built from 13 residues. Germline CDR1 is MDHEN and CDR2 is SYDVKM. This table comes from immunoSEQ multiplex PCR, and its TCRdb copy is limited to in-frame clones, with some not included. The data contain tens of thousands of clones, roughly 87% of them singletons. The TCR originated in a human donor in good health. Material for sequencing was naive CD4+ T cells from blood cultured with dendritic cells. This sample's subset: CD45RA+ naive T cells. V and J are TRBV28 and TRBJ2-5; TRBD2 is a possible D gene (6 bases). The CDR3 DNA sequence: TGTGCCAGCAGTTTGACTAGACCCGAGACCCAGTACTTC. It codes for CASSLTRPETQYF.